The 18 T cell receptor beta chains below come from one sample, sequenced in a study of regulatory T cells in long-lasting Graves disease. Specified time point: newly diagnosed GD, antithyroid drugs for less than 3 months. With RNA extracted from PBMCs as input, the TCR library was made. Arm-PCR of CDR3 regions and iRepertoire HTBI primers were used to build TCR beta libraries. Via MiXCR, TCRdb re-called the multiplex PCR reads, giving one row per CDR3 protein. The data contain approximately 400,000 distinct CDR3 sequences, about an eighth of them singletons. Another study also made use of these data, one on T cells in Graves' hyperthyroidism and ophthalmopathy.

This specimen was peripheral blood mononuclear cells (PBMCs), taken at new diagnosis, from a patient treated with antithyroid drugs. Source of these receptors: a young woman with Graves disease.

The gene calls are TRBV6-5 and TRBJ1-1; a possible D gene is TRBD1 (6 bases). The CDR3 spans 14 residues. The germline gives CDR1 MNHEY, CDR2 SVGAGI. Trimming pared 2 bases from V and 8 bases from J, leaving 15 bases between. The CDR3 here is CASSYGGVSGEAFF. As DNA, the CDR3 is TGTGCCAGCAGTTACGGGGGCGTGTCGGGCGAAGCTTTCTTT.

This clonotype was picked up many times. The CDR3 reads CAGQGDSSSPLHF. CDR3 DNA: TGTGCCGGTCAGGGGGACAGCAGTTCACCCCTCCACTTT. The chain combines TRBV7-9 with TRBJ1-6, with 7 bases that match TRBD1. The germline V gene has CDR1 SEHNR and CDR2 FQNEAQ (reference sequence). With V trimmed by 11 bases and J by 9 bases, 10 bases remained unmatched. The CDR3 extends over 13 amino acids.

Only a few counts were recorded for this clonotype. V is TRBV12-3 or TRBV12-4 and J is TRBJ1-5; 9 nucleotides line up with TRBD1. CDR3 length: 17 residues. The J segment lost 0 bases and the V segment lost 5 bases, leaving 8 bases of the junction unmatched. The CDR3: CASSPSWTGDSNQPQHF. The CDR3 bases are TGTGCCAGCAGTCCGAGCTGGACAGGGGATAGCAATCAGCCCCAGCATTTT.

The table lists this clonotype with a few counts. The chain has TRBV7-2 and TRBJ2-7, with 12 bases fitting TRBD2. CDR3 size: 15 residues. The ends lost 2 bases at V and 4 bases at J; junction bases unmatched: 3. The germline V gene has CDR1 SGHTA and CDR2 FQGNSA. Here the CDR3 reads CASSLTSGRSYEQYF. The CDR3 nucleotides read TGTGCCAGCAGCTTAACTAGCGGGAGGTCGTACGAGCAGTACTTC.

This clonotype was observed many times. This rearrangement joins TRBV29-1 to TRBJ2-1; 7 bases are shared with TRBD1. There are 15 residues in the CDR3. In germline, CDR1 is SQVTM, CDR2 ANQGSEA. The V segment lost 6 bases and the J segment 2 bases; nucleotides outside the gene matches: 10. In DNA form, the CDR3 reads TGCAGCGTCGGATCCTCAGGGGGACCCTACAATGAGCAGTTCTTC. Translated: CSVGSSGGPYNEQFF.

This clonotype was seen more than once but under ten times. The chain links TRBV4-2 to TRBJ1-2, with 12 bases that match TRBD1. This CDR3 contains 19 residues. The V gene's germline CDR1 is LGHNA and CDR2 YNFKEQ. Losses at the gene ends were 0 bases for V and 8 bases for J; bases not matched to a gene: 16. CDR3 coding DNA: TGTGCCAGCAGCCAAGATTTGTGGGACAGGGGGCGAATGGGATACGGCTACACCTTC. Translating it yields CASSQDLWDRGRMGYGYTF.

In this sample, this clonotype turned up many times. This chain links TRBV27 with TRBJ2-1, with 7 bases aligning to TRBD1. J was trimmed by 13 bases and V by 5 bases; bases with no gene match: 23. The CDR3 extends over 17 amino acids. Germline CDR1 and CDR2: MNHEY and SMNVEV (reference sequence). The CDR3 bases are TGTGCCAGCAGTAGAGGACCAGGGACAGCCGTAACGGAAGGCCAGTTCTTC. Protein: CASSRGPGTAVTEGQFF.

In its sample, this clonotype was seen a few times. Here the CDR3 reads CASSELGLAGDYNEQFF. The DNA of the CDR3 is TGTGCCAGCAGTGAATTGGGGTTAGCGGGAGACTACAATGAGCAGTTCTTC. The chain has TRBV25-1 and TRBJ2-1, with 9 bases fitting TRBD2. The trim removed 1 base at V and 3 bases at J, leaving 7 bases unmatched. The CDR3 runs to 17 residues. The V gene's germline CDR1 is MGHDK and CDR2 SYGVNS.

The table lists this clonotype with many counts. The chain combines TRBV12-3 or TRBV12-4 with TRBJ2-1; D is uncertain. V dropped 2 bases and J dropped 8 bases, with 10 bases sitting between them. CDR3 length: 13 amino acids. The CDR3 region has the DNA TGTGCCAGCAGTTTATCGTACGAGGATGAGCAGTTCTTC. It yields the protein CASSLSYEDEQFF.

The chain is built from TRBV3-1 and TRBJ2-3; TRBD2 matches at 10 bases. Germline trimming cut 4 bases from V and 6 bases from J; bases unmatched to any gene: 4. The CDR3 is 14 amino acids. Germline lookup yields CDR1 LGHDT and CDR2 YNNKEL (reference sequence). CDR3 residues: CASSPIAGGDTQYF. The CDR3 DNA is TGTGCCAGCAGCCCTATAGCGGGGGGTGATACGCAGTATTTT.

The chain employs TRBV18 and TRBJ2-7, with 7 bases aligning to TRBD2. With V trimmed by 3 bases and J by 0 bases, 2 bases remained unmatched. The germline CDR1 and CDR2 sequences are KGHSH and LQKENI. The CDR3 spans 14 residues. This CDR3 is CASSPRGTSYEQYV. The CDR3 DNA follows: TGTGCCAGCTCACCGCGGGGGACCTCCTACGAGCAGTACGTC.

About this clonotype itself: Germline and junction disagree at one end, which may indicate a read error. The CDR3 nucleotides read TGCAGCGTCCCGGACAGGGCCAACTATGGCTACCCCTTC. As protein: CSVPDRANYGYPF. The rearrangement uses TRBV29-1 and TRBJ1-2; TRBD1 matches at 8 bases. The CDR3 totals 13 residues. CDR1 and CDR2 (germline): SQVTM, ANQGSEA.

This clonotype was seen a few times. The gene calls are TRBV5-1 and TRBJ2-3, with 9 bases fitting TRBD2. CDR1 is SGHRS and CDR2 is YFSETQ in the germline V gene. The CDR3 is 14 residues long. With V trimmed by 7 bases and J by 4 bases, 7 bases remained unmatched. The CDR3 sequence: CASVYSGSADTQYF. The CDR3 DNA is TGCGCCAGCGTTTATAGCGGGAGTGCAGATACGCAGTATTTT. Looking up the rest from reference TRBV5-1 and TRBJ2-3 gives the full variable domain: KAGVTQTPRYLIKTRGQQVTLSCSPISGHRSVSWYQQTPGQGLQFLFEYFSETQRNKGNFPGRFSGRQFSNSRSEMNVSTLELGDSALYLCASVYSGSADTQYFGPGTRLTVL.

This clonotype was observed many times. The chain joins TRBV29-1 to TRBJ2-2; a possible D gene is TRBD1 (5 bases). V lost 5 bases and J lost 7, with 11 bases in between. Germline CDR1 and CDR2: SQVTM and ANQGSEA. The CDR3 consists of 12 residues. CDR3 amino acids: CSVLSGNGELFF. CDR3 bases: TGCAGCGTTCTCTCAGGGAACGGGGAGCTGTTTTTT.

This clonotype was observed at least ten times. DNA for the CDR3: TGTGCCAGCAGGAAGACAATCCAAGAGACCCAGTACTTC. Residues: CASRKTIQETQYF. The rearrangement uses TRBV6-1 and TRBJ2-5; D ambiguous. The germline V and J ends were trimmed by 6 bases and 1 base, with 9 bases remaining between them. The V gene's germline CDR1 is MNHNS and CDR2 SASEGT. This CDR3 contains 13 residues.

The table lists this clonotype with many counts. The chain has TRBV6-1 and TRBJ2-1, with TRBD1 as a possible D gene (5 bases). The V gene's germline CDR1 is MNHNS and CDR2 SASEGT. Trimming removed 6 bases from V and 5 bases from J, with 20 bases in between. The CDR3 has 16 residues. The chain's CDR3 is CASSLRVLSNNNEQFF. In DNA, the CDR3 is TGTGCCAGCAGCCTCAGGGTTTTATCAAACAACAATGAGCAGTTCTTC.

This chain links TRBV30 with TRBJ1-1; TRBD1 might be the D (5 bases). This CDR3 has 12 amino acids. Germline loops: CDR1 GTSNPN, CDR2 SVGIG (reference sequence). V was trimmed by 8 bases and J by 11 bases, leaving 21 bases between them. The CDR3 sequence is CAGDGGLDGAFF. CDR3 bases: TGTGCCGGGGACGGTGGGCTGGACGGCGCTTTCTTT.

DNA for the CDR3: TGTGCCAGCGGCGACCCACGCTCTAATGAAAAACTGTTTTTT. Translation: CASGDPRSNEKLFF. This chain connects TRBV7-6 to TRBJ1-4; no clear D. The CDR3 is made up of 14 amino acids. Trimming stripped 8 bases from V and 3 bases from J, with 13 bases between. Germline V gene lookup returns CDR1 SGHVS and CDR2 FNYEAQ.